The present TCR beta chain was sequenced within a study of cytomegalovirus exposure and HLA in healthy donors. Method: immunoSEQ multiplex PCR; TCRdb's copy keeps in-frame clones and lacks some. This table holds some 76,000 clones, 94% found once. V lost 6 bases, J lost 1 base, and 9 bases stayed unmatched. From germline, CDR1 is MNHEY and CDR2 SMNVEV (reference sequence). This CDR3 has 16 amino acids. The donors were members of the validation cohort, which comprised 120 subjects and was separate from the first cohort of roughly 700 subjects. This receptor was identified in a woman under 30 in good health and CMV-seronegative. Specimen: PBMCs. The J gene is TRBJ2-5, the V gene TRBV27, with TRBD1 matching 9 bases. The CDR3 nucleotides read TGTGCCAGCAGATTCACAGGGGGCGAGCCCCAAGAGACCCAGTACTTC. It is translated as CASRFTGGEPQETQYF.